A single sample gave rise to the 23 T cell receptor beta chains below, sequenced in a study of T-cell memory formation after mild COVID-19. One entry per CDR3 protein results from TCRdb running MiXCR on the 5' RACE reads. This table has roughly 280,000 distinct CDR3 sequences, less than 9.5% appearing once. Material for sequencing was PBMCs or a T cell subset sorted from them (not recorded which). All receptors derive from a man aged 18 to 29 who had mild COVID-19 (a few samples of this study predate the infection). Cell type and time point are not known.

This clonotype was observed a few times. This chain joins TRBV7-3 and TRBJ2-6; no clear D gene. Trimming stripped 4 bases from V and 4 bases from J, with 11 bases between. This CDR3 has 15 amino acids. Germline CDR1 SGHTA, CDR2 FQGTGA. CDR3 in amino acids: CASSWGLGGANVLTF. In DNA, the CDR3 is TGTGCCAGCAGCTGGGGTCTAGGAGGGGCCAACGTCCTGACTTTC.

This clonotype was seen at least ten times. The chain uses TRBV24-1 and TRBJ2-2, with D possibly being TRBD1 (5 bases). V was cut by 2 bases and J by 7 bases, with 13 bases left in between. Germline V gene sequence: CDR1 KGHDR, CDR2 SFDVKD. This CDR3 region has 15 residues. CDR3 sequence (DNA): TGTGCCACCAGTGATTCCGGACATTGGGACGGGGAGCTGTTTTTT. Amino acid sequence: CATSDSGHWDGELFF.

The J gene is TRBJ1-1, the V gene TRBV12-3 or TRBV12-4; possible D gene TRBD1, 6 bases. Trimming left V 4 bases short and J 5 bases short, with 17 bases between. This CDR3 has 15 residues. The CDR3 DNA reads as TGTGCCAGCAGTTCCTCCCAGGGGCGTTTTACTGAAGCTTTCTTT. Translated, it gives CASSSSQGRFTEAFF.

V usage is TRBV10-3 and J usage is TRBJ1-4; D unresolved. CDR1 and CDR2 from the germline V gene are ENHRY and SYGVKD. V was cut by 0 bases and J by 1 base, with 12 bases left in between. This CDR3 has 17 amino acids. CDR3 DNA sequence: TGTGCCATCAGTGAGTCGATTCGTCGGGGAACTAATGAAAAACTGTTTTTT. As protein: CAISESIRRGTNEKLFF.

This clonotype was counted only a few times. The rearrangement links TRBV7-2 to TRBJ1-1; D is possibly TRBD1 (5 bases). Germline V gene data show CDR1 as SGHTA and CDR2 as FQGNSA. V lost 6 bases and J lost 1, with 15 bases in between. This CDR3 is built from 15 residues. The CDR3 protein is CASSFVSTGNTEAFF. The CDR3 nucleotides read TGTGCCAGCAGTTTCGTAAGCACAGGGAACACTGAAGCTTTCTTT.

This clonotype has more than one count but fewer than ten. The chain carries TRBV20-1 and TRBJ2-1; 7 nucleotides align to TRBD2. V was clipped by 5 bases and J by 6 bases; unmatched bases: 13. The V gene's germline CDR1 is DFQATT and CDR2 SNEGSKA (reference sequence). This CDR3 comprises 15 residues. The DNA for the CDR3 is TGCAGTGCTGAAGGGACTACTCAGCGGGCCAATGAGCAGTTCTTC. This encodes CSAEGTTQRANEQFF.

At least ten counts were recorded for this clonotype. The chain recombines TRBV7-2 with TRBJ1-2, with TRBD1 matching 7 bases. The CDR3 sequence is 12 residues long. Trimming removed 2 bases from V and 7 bases from J; junction bases left unmatched: 1. CDR1 and CDR2 from the germline V gene are SGHTA and FQGNSA. Written as DNA, the CDR3 is TGTGCCAGCAGCTTACAGGGGGGTGGCTACACCTTC. Translated: CASSLQGGGYTF.

The table lists this clonotype with a few counts. This chain links TRBV5-1 with TRBJ2-3, with 10 bases matching TRBD2. Unmatched junction bases numbered 11, after V lost 0 bases and J lost 4 bases. Germline loops: CDR1 SGHRS, CDR2 YFSETQ. The CDR3 consists of 18 residues. CDR3 nucleotide sequence: TGCGCCAGCAGCTTGGTAAGCGGGGGGGCCGGAGCCTCAGATACGCAGTATTTT. It yields the protein CASSLVSGGAGASDTQYF.

A few counts support this clonotype. This rearrangement joins TRBV7-2 to TRBJ1-4; TRBD1 matches at 7 bases. The CDR3 spans 15 residues. V was clipped by 6 bases and J by 7 bases; unmatched bases: 11. The germline V gene encodes CDR1 SGHTA and CDR2 FQGNSA. CDR3 in DNA: TGTGCCAGCAGTAGCAGGGGGTGGGATAGTGAAAAACTGTTTTTT. Translating gives CASSSRGWDSEKLFF.

There are a few counts of this clonotype. The chain is built from TRBV20-1 and TRBJ1-5, with D possibly TRBD1 on 6 matching bases. V lost 3 bases and J 7 bases, leaving 19 bases between the germline ends. Germline V gene lookup returns CDR1 DFQATT and CDR2 SNEGSKA (reference sequence). The CDR3 spans 15 residues. The DNA for the CDR3 is TGCAGTGCTAGGGGGGACTACAGGGTTGGACAGCCCCAGCATTTT. It encodes CSARGDYRVGQPQHF.

This clonotype was counted ten times or more. The V call is TRBV27, the J call TRBJ2-5; 9 bases fit TRBD2. The V gene end was trimmed by 2 bases and the J gene end by 5 bases; junction bases not matched to a gene: 6. Germline values: CDR1 MNHEY, CDR2 SMNVEV (reference sequence). The CDR3 has 15 amino acids. CDR3 coding DNA: TGTGCCAGCAGTTTAAGCGGGGGGCCTTTGGAGACCCAGTACTTC. It encodes CASSLSGGPLETQYF.

This clonotype turned up a few times. V is TRBV10-3 and J is TRBJ2-2; 12 bases map to TRBD2. The germline V gene encodes CDR1 ENHRY and CDR2 SYGVKD. The trim removed 4 bases at V and 2 bases at J, leaving 2 bases unmatched. The length of the CDR3 is 16 residues. CDR3 region: CAISALAGGNTGELFF. CDR3 coding DNA: TGTGCCATCAGTGCACTAGCGGGGGGAAACACCGGGGAGCTGTTTTTT.

This clonotype was seen a few times. This chain connects TRBV4-1 to TRBJ1-5, with D perhaps TRBD1 (5 bases). The CDR3 spans 15 residues. V gave up 1 base and J gave up 4 bases, with 11 bases separating them. The germline CDR1 and CDR2 sequences are MGHRA and YSYEKL. The CDR3 reads CASSQAGAGNQPQHF. As DNA, the CDR3 is TGCGCCAGCAGCCAAGCCGGGGCGGGGAATCAGCCCCAGCATTTT.

This clonotype has just a few counts. The V call is TRBV6-5, the J call TRBJ1-6; D possibly corresponds to TRBD1 (6 bases). The V gene's germline CDR1 is MNHEY and CDR2 SVGAGI. The CDR3 contains 13 residues. Trimming shortened V by 5 bases and J by 8 bases, and 10 bases separated the two germline ends. Here the CDR3 DNA reads TGTGCCAGCAGTCGACCAGGGGATTCACCCCTCCACTTT. It yields the protein CASSRPGDSPLHF.

As DNA, the CDR3 is TGTGCCAGCAGCGGGACACTAAATTCACCCCTCCACTTT. As protein: CASSGTLNSPLHF. The rearrangement uses TRBV7-6 and TRBJ1-6; possible D gene TRBD1, 6 bases. CDR3 length: 13 residues. V was trimmed by 5 bases and J by 7 bases, leaving 9 bases between them. Germline values: CDR1 SGHVS, CDR2 FNYEAQ. Filled out from reference TRBV7-6 and TRBJ1-6, the complete variable domain reads GAGVSQSPRYKVTKRGQDVALRCDPISGHVSLYWYRQALGQGPEFLTYFNYEAQQDKSGLPNDRFSAERPEGSISTLTIQRTEQRDSAMYRCASSGTLNSPLHFGNGTRLTVT.

In this sample, this clonotype turned up a few times. V usage is TRBV3-1 and J usage is TRBJ2-3; 14 bases are a match to TRBD2. Germline assignment: CDR1 LGHDT and CDR2 YNNKEL (reference sequence). This CDR3 spans 17 amino acids. With V trimmed by 1 base and J by 8 bases, 8 bases remained unmatched. The CDR3 region is CASSQAGTSGGGVTQYF. The CDR3 region has the DNA TGTGCCAGCAGCCAAGCGGGGACTAGCGGGGGCGGAGTTACGCAGTATTTT.

On this clonotype: This clone may be a read error of a much larger clone one base away. The chain has TRBV11-2 and TRBJ1-2; maybe TRBD1 (5 bases). The CDR3 extends over 15 amino acids. Trimming left V 0 bases short and J 3 bases short, with 11 bases between. The germline V gene has CDR1 SGHAT and CDR2 FQNNGV. For the CDR3, the DNA is TGTGCCAGCAGCTTAGAGAGGGGACGGTACTATGGCTACACCTTC. It is translated as CASSLERGRYYGYTF.

This clonotype turned up a few times. The J gene is TRBJ1-4, the V gene TRBV4-3; no reliable D call. CDR1 is LGHNA and CDR2 is YSLEER in the germline V gene. The CDR3 has 14 residues. V lost 2 bases to trimming and J lost 7 bases, with 11 bases between them. This chain's CDR3 is CASSQTLWGEKLFF. In DNA form, the CDR3 reads TGCGCCAGCAGCCAAACCCTGTGGGGTGAAAAACTGTTTTTT.

V usage is TRBV28 and J usage is TRBJ1-1; D is perhaps TRBD1 (6 bases). Germline CDR1 MDHEN, CDR2 SYDVKM. The CDR3 runs 13 residues. V lost 6 bases, J lost 6 bases, and 14 bases lay in between. The CDR3 nucleotides read TGTGCCAGCAGACAACAGGGCAAGGCTGAAGCTTTCTTT. Protein sequence: CASRQQGKAEAFF.

This clonotype was seen a few times. This rearrangement joins TRBV2 to TRBJ1-1; D unclear. The CDR3 totals 14 residues. Germline CDR1 and CDR2: SNHLY and FYNNEI. Trimming cost V 5 bases and J 2 bases, with 12 bases left between them. The CDR3 bases are TGTGCCAGCAGTCCACGGGTCCTCAACACTGAAGCTTTCTTT. As protein: CASSPRVLNTEAFF.

This clonotype was counted between two and nine times. The chain uses TRBV24-1 and TRBJ2-1; 10 bases agree with TRBD2. This CDR3 comprises 16 residues. The V and J ends lost 4 bases and 2 bases, in that order; junction bases with no gene match: 4. Germline V CDR1 and CDR2: KGHDR, SFDVKD. CDR3 sequence: CATSDGLAEAYNEQFF. In DNA form, the CDR3 reads TGTGCCACCAGTGACGGACTAGCGGAGGCCTACAATGAGCAGTTCTTC.

This clonotype has more than one count but fewer than ten. The V gene is TRBV19, the J gene TRBJ2-6, with a weak D call TRBD1 (6 bases). The CDR3 covers 14 residues. V dropped 5 bases and J dropped 2 bases, with 7 bases sitting between them. Germline V gene data show CDR1 as LNHDA and CDR2 as SQIVND (reference sequence). The CDR3 coding sequence is TGTGCCAGTAGTTCAGGGGCTGGGGCCAACGTCCTGACTTTC. It codes for CASSSGAGANVLTF.

This clonotype came up a few times. The V gene is TRBV24-1, the J gene TRBJ1-1; D unresolved. V lost 7 bases to trimming and J lost 3 bases, with 14 bases between them. CDR1 KGHDR and CDR2 SFDVKD come from the germline V gene. CDR3 length equals 14 residues. CDR3 sequence (DNA): TGTGCCACCAGCGTGCCCCGGTGTGACACTGAAGCTTTCTTT. Translation gives CATSVPRCDTEAFF.